Included here is one T cell receptor (beta chain) sequence, with context. Its antigen is undetermined. PCR involved 60 Vbeta and 13 Jbeta primers. The data were produced by immunoSEQ multiplex PCR, yet TCRdb's version contains in-frame clones alone and is incomplete. The table has around 120,000 clones, about 80% seen once. This sample was taken from a study of cytomegalovirus exposure and HLA in healthy donors. Study-level background: Within an early data release were about 85 million unique TCRs drawn from HLA-typed donors. General observations from the study: What a later analysis showed was that several of the most significant clusters appeared linked to common viral pathogens.

The CDR3 consists of 14 residues. Germline-derived CDR1 and CDR2 are SGHRS and YFSETQ. V shed 2 bases and J shed 0 bases, with 8 bases lying between them. The TCR was taken from a man aged 60-69 years in good health and CMV-seropositive. V and J are TRBV5-1 and TRBJ1-1; D call uncertain. Material: PBMCs. CDR3 sequence: CASSFNSMNTEAFF. CDR3 bases: TGCGCCAGCAGCTTCAACAGCATGAACACTGAAGCTTTCTTT.